The 16 T cell receptor beta chains given below trace back to one sample, sequenced in a study of T cells after yellow fever vaccination. Each CDR3 protein is one row after TCRdb ran MiXCR on the 5' RACE reads. Seen here are some 300,000 distinct CDR3 sequences, roughly 9% observed once, and the top ten hold about 3.7%. Here the sequenced sample was CD4+ T cells sorted from PBMCs, taken 5 days after the yellow fever booster vaccination. The receptors here all came from a young man who received the YFV17D yellow fever vaccine.

This clonotype came up a few times. The chain is built from TRBV10-3 and TRBJ2-5, with D possibly being TRBD2 (6 bases). Trimming left V 8 bases short and J 2 bases short, with 18 bases between. Per the germline V gene, CDR1 is ENHRY and CDR2 is SYGVKD. The CDR3 runs 15 residues. The CDR3 DNA reads as TGTGCCATCGGGGATGGGACTGACGTACAAGAGACCCAGTACTTC. Its translation: CAIGDGTDVQETQYF.

V gene TRBV20-1 combines with J gene TRBJ2-2; 7 bases fit TRBD1. CDR1 is DFQATT, CDR2 SNEGSKA, per germline (reference sequence). The CDR3 totals 14 residues. V was pared by 3 bases and J by 2 bases, with 3 bases of the junction left unmatched. The CDR3, as DNA: TGCAGTGCTAGCGGGACAGATAACACCGGGGAGCTGTTTTTT. This codes for CSASGTDNTGELFF.

The chain carries TRBV18 and TRBJ2-2; 11 bases line up with TRBD2. J gave up 2 bases and V 4 bases, and 3 bases lay outside the gene matches. The CDR3 has 16 residues. Germline V gene lookup returns CDR1 KGHSH and CDR2 LQKENI. The CDR3 region is CASSHGLAGNTGELFF. In DNA, the CDR3 is TGTGCCAGCTCACACGGACTAGCGGGTAACACCGGGGAGCTGTTTTTT.

This chain links TRBV5-1 with TRBJ1-1; no firm D call. Germline V gene data show CDR1 as SGHRS and CDR2 as YFSETQ. V was trimmed by 1 base and J by 5 bases, leaving 12 bases between them. The CDR3 is 14 residues long. CDR3 loop: CASSLFHGATEAFF. The CDR3 region has the DNA TGCGCCAGCAGCTTGTTCCACGGCGCGACTGAAGCTTTCTTT. Filled out from reference TRBV5-1 and TRBJ1-1, the complete variable domain reads KAGVTQTPRYLIKTRGQQVTLSCSPISGHRSVSWYQQTPGQGLQFLFEYFSETQRNKGNFPGRFSGRQFSNSRSEMNVSTLELGDSALYLCASSLFHGATEAFFGQGTRLTVV.

The chain uses TRBV27 and TRBJ2-6; TRBD2 might be the D (6 bases). The CDR3 covers 14 residues. V shed 9 bases and J shed 4 bases, with 13 bases lying between them. In germline, CDR1 is MNHEY, CDR2 SMNVEV (reference sequence). In DNA form, the CDR3 reads TGTGCCAGTCGATCGGAGGGAGGGGCCAACGTCCTGACTTTC. This sequence encodes CASRSEGGANVLTF.

Many counts were recorded for this clonotype. This chain joins TRBV11-2 and TRBJ1-1; D uncertain. The CDR3 consists of 13 residues. The germline V gene encodes CDR1 SGHAT and CDR2 FQNNGV. Trimming pared 5 bases from V and 8 bases from J, leaving 15 bases between. CDR3 bases: TGTGCCAGCAGCCCTTCCTCCCCACGGGAAGCTTTCTTT. Translated, it gives CASSPSSPREAFF.

V is TRBV12-3 or TRBV12-4 and J is TRBJ2-2; TRBD1 might be the D (5 bases). V lost 2 bases and J lost 4, with 11 bases in between. This CDR3 has 15 amino acids. The CDR3 region is CASSLFDTGTGELFF. DNA for the CDR3: TGTGCCAGCAGTTTATTCGACACAGGCACCGGGGAGCTGTTTTTT.

The chain carries TRBV5-8 and TRBJ1-3, with 8 nucleotides matching TRBD1. The CDR3 is 16 residues long. Trimming removed 4 bases from V and 0 bases from J; junction bases left unmatched: 6. Germline V gene lookup returns CDR1 SGHTS and CDR2 YDEGEE. CDR3 nucleotides: TGTGCCAGCAGCCGAACCGGGACAGGCTCTGGAAACACCATATATTTT. This translates into CASSRTGTGSGNTIYF.

In the case of this clonotype: This could be a read error, since a much larger clone is one nucleotide away. V and J are TRBV2 and TRBJ1-1; D is possibly TRBD1 (5 bases). CDR3 length: 14 residues. Deletions cut 11 bases from V and 3 bases from J, with 19 bases between. Germline CDR1 SNHLY, CDR2 FYNNEI. The CDR3 protein is CACKSIGADTEAFF. The CDR3, as DNA: TGTGCCTGCAAATCAATCGGGGCCGACACTGAAGCTTTCTTT.

This rearrangement joins TRBV7-8 to TRBJ2-7, with TRBD1 identical over 8 bases. Germline-derived CDR1 and CDR2 are SGHVS and FQNEAQ. This CDR3 comprises 15 residues. Trimming cost V 5 bases and J 0 bases; bases outside gene matches: 6. This CDR3 reads CASSPGQALSYEQYF. The DNA of the CDR3 is TGTGCCAGCAGCCCGGGACAGGCCCTCTCCTACGAGCAGTACTTC. The full variable domain, completed using reference TRBV7-8 and TRBJ2-7, is GAGVSQSPRYKVAKRGQDVALRCDPISGHVSLFWYQQALGQGPEFLTYFQNEAQLDKSGLPSDRFFAERPEGSVSTLKIQRTQQEDSAVYLCASSPGQALSYEQYFGPGTRLTVT.

This chain connects TRBV4-2 to TRBJ2-1, with 7 bases matching TRBD2. The V gene's germline CDR1 is LGHNA and CDR2 YNFKEQ. This CDR3 comprises 15 residues. Trimming took 1 base from V and 4 from J; bases not matched to a gene: 4. This CDR3 is CASSQGLAAYNEQFF. CDR3 bases: TGTGCCAGCAGCCAAGGGCTAGCGGCTTACAATGAGCAGTTCTTC.

This clonotype was found a few times. This sequence joins TRBV7-2 and TRBJ1-6, with D perhaps matching TRBD1 (6 bases). The CDR3 is 13 amino acids. CDR1 and CDR2 from the germline V gene are SGHTA and FQGNSA. The V end was cut by 7 bases, the J end by 7 bases, with 11 bases between. CDR3 sequence: CASTHRDNSPLHF. CDR3 DNA: TGTGCCAGCACCCACAGGGACAATTCACCCCTCCACTTT.

The CDR3 loop reads CASSYSRPDQETQYF. The CDR3 nucleotides are TGTGCCAGCAGTTACTCGAGGCCAGACCAAGAGACCCAGTACTTC. This chain connects TRBV6-5 to TRBJ2-5; no firm D call. The ends were cut back, 0 bases at V and 0 bases at J, with 8 bases in the middle. Germline CDR1 and CDR2: MNHEY and SVGAGI. The CDR3 is 15 residues long.

The rearrangement joins TRBV7-2 to TRBJ2-1; 9 bases align to TRBD2. Germline V gene data show CDR1 as SGHTA and CDR2 as FQGNSA. The CDR3 runs 13 residues. Trimming took 6 bases from V and 6 from J; bases not matched to a gene: 3. The CDR3 DNA sequence: TGTGCCAGCAGGGCGGGGGGGCTCAATGAGCAGTTCTTC. The encoded protein is CASRAGGLNEQFF.

This clonotype appeared many times. CDR3 amino acids: CASSYRLAGTNEQFF. The CDR3 DNA reads as TGTGCCAGCAGCTACCGACTAGCGGGGACCAATGAGCAGTTCTTC. The V gene is TRBV7-2, the J gene TRBJ2-1; 11 nucleotides line up with TRBD2. Germline trimming cut 4 bases from V and 6 bases from J; bases unmatched to any gene: 5. Germline V gene lookup returns CDR1 SGHTA and CDR2 FQGNSA. This CDR3 has 15 residues.

This clonotype was counted a few times. The genes are TRBV5-1 and TRBJ1-3, with TRBD1 identical over 7 bases. With V trimmed by 1 base and J by 2 bases, 6 bases remained unmatched. The CDR3 is 16 residues long. Germline CDR1 SGHRS, CDR2 YFSETQ. The CDR3 DNA sequence: TGCGCCAGCAGCTTGAGGGCAGGGGGTACTGGAAACACCATATATTTT. This encodes CASSLRAGGTGNTIYF.